The TCR beta chain described here comes from a study of T cells in narcolepsy. The length of the CDR3 is 12 residues. Germline V lookup: CDR1 SGHRS, CDR2 YFSETQ. TCRdb keeps only in-frame clones here, not all; method: immunoSEQ multiplex PCR. The data contain about 32,000 clones, roughly three quarters of them singletons. Sequenced material: memory (CD45RA-) CD4+ T cells from blood. This receptor was taken from a human donor in good health. The chain combines TRBV5-1 with TRBJ2-5; D not resolved. The DNA end favors TRBJ2-7, so the J call may be wrong. The CDR3 here is CASSGYLNEQYF. CDR3 bases: TGCGCCAGCTCCGGCTACCTCAACGAGCAGTACTTC.